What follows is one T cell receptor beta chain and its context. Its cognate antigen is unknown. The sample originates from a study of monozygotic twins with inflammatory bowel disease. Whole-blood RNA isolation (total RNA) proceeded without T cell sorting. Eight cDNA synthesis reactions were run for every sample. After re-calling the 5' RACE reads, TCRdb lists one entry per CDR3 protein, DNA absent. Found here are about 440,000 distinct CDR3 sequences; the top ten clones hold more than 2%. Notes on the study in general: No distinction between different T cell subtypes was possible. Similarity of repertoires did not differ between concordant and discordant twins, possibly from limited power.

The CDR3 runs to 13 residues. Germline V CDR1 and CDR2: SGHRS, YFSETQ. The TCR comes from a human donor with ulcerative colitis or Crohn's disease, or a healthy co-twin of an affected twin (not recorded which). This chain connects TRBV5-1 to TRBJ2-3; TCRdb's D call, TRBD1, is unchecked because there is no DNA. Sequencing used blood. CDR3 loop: CASSLAGLDTQYF.